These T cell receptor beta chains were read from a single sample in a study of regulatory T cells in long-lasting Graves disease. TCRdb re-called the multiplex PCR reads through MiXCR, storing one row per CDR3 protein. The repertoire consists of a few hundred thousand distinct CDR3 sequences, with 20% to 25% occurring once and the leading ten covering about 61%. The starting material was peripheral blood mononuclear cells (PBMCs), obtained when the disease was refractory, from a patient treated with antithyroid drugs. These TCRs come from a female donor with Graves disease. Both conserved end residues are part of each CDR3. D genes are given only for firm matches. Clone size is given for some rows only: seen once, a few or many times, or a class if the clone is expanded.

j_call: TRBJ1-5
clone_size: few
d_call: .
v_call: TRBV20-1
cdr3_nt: TGCAGTGCTAGATGGGGGGCGCAACTCCAGCCCCAGCATTTT
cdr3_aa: CSARWGAQLQPQHF

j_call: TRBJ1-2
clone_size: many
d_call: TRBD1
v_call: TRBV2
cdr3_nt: TGTGCCAGCAAACAGGGGGCTCTTTCCCTCTATGGCTACACCTTC
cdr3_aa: CASKQGALSLYGYTF

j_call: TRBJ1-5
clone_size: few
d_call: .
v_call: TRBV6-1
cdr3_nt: TGTGCCAGCAGGCTCAGGGCAGGGAGGGACTGGGAGCATTTT
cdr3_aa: CASRLRAGRDWEHF

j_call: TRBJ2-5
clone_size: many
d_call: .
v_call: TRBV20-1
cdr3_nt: TGCAGTGCTAGGAGCCCGCCGTTGGAGACCCAGTACTTC
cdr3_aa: CSARSPPLETQYF

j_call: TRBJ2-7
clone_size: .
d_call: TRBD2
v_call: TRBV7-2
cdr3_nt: TGTGCCAACAGCTTGGGGGGAGGGCCCTCCTACGAGCAGTACTTC
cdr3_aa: CANSLGGGPSYEQYF

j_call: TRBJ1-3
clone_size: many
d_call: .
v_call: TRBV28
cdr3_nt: TGTGCCAGCAGCTCAAGAGGTGGAAACACCATATATTTT
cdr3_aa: CASSSRGGNTIYF

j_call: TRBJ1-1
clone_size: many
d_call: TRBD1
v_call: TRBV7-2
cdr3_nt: TGTGCCAGCAACCAGGGGGCTGAAGCTTTCTTT
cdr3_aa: CASNQGAEAFF

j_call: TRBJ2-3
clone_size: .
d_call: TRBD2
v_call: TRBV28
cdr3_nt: TGTGCCAGCAATACAAGGCTAGCGGGGATCACCACAGATACGCAGTATTTT
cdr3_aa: CASNTRLAGITTDTQYF

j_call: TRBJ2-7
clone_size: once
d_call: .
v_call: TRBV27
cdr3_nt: TGTGCCAGCAGTTTAGGACGCGCCCAGAGCGAGCAGTACTTC
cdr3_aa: CASSLGRAQSEQYF

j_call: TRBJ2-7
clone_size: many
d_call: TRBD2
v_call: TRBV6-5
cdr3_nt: TGTGCCAGCAGTTCTACCGGGACTAGCGGGAGCCCGCAGTACTTC
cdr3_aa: CASSSTGTSGSPQYF

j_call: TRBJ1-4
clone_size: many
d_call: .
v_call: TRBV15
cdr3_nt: TGTGCCACCAGCCAAGGAGGGGTACGGGAAAAACTGTTTTTT
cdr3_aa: CATSQGGVREKLFF

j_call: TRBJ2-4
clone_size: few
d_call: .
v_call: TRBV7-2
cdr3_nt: TGTGCCAGCAGCTTAGCCTCCTCCAAAAACATTCAGTACTTC
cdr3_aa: CASSLASSKNIQYF

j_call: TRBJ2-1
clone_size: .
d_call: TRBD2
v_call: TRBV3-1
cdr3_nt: TGTGCCAGCAGTCCTAGCGGGAGGGCCTTGGATGAGCAGTTCTTC
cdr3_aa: CASSPSGRALDEQFF

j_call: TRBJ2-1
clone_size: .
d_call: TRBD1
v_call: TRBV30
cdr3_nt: TGTGCCTGGAGCTGGGACAGTGGCTACAATGAGCAGTTCTTC
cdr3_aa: CAWSWDSGYNEQFF

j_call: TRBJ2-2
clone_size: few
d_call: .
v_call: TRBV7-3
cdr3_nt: TGTGCCAGCAGTAAGACGACAGGTGGTTACACCGGGGAGCTGTTTTTT
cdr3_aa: CASSKTTGGYTGELFF

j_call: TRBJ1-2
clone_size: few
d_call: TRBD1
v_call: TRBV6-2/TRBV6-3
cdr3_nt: TGTGCCAGCAGTAAAACAGGGGTTCGTAACTATGGCTACACCTTC
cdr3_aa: CASSKTGVRNYGYTF

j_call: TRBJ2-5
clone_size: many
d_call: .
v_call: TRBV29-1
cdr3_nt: TGCAGCGTTGATCAGGGGCTTGAAGAGACCCAGTACTTC
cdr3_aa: CSVDQGLEETQYF

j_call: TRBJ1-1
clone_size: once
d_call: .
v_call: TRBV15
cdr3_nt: TGTGCCACCAGCAGAGCCAGGGGTGGGACTGAAGCTTTCTTT
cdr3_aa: CATSRARGGTEAFF

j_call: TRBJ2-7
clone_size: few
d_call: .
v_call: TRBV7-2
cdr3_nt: TGTGCCAGCAGCTTAAACCTCTACGAGCAGTACTTC
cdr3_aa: CASSLNLYEQYF

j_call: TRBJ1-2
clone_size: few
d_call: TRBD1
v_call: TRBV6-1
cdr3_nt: TGTGCCAGCAGTGAAAACCCTAAAGGGGGCGCCCCGTATGGCTACACCTTC
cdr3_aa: CASSENPKGGAPYGYTF

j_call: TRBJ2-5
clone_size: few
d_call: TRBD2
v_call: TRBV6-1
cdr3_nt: TGTGCCAGCAGTACCTTACTAGCGGGAGGCCCAAGGGTGGAGACCCAGTACTTC
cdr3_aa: CASSTLLAGGPRVETQYF

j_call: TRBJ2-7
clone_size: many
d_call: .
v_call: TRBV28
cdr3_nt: TGTGCCAGCAGCGCCACCGGGACCGGGGTTTACGAGCAGTACTTC
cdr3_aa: CASSATGTGVYEQYF

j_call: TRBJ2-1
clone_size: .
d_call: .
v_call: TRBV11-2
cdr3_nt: TGTGCCAGCAGCTCCAGGGTTGGGTTGGGCAATGAGCAGTTCTTC
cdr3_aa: CASSSRVGLGNEQFF

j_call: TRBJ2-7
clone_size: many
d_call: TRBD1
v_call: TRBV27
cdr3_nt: TGTGCCAGCAGGTTGGGGGACAGTCCCGAGCAGTACTTC
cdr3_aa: CASRLGDSPEQYF

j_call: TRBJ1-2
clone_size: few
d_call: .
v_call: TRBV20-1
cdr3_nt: TGCAGTGCTTCATTTCTTGGCTACACCTTC
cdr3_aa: CSASFLGYTF

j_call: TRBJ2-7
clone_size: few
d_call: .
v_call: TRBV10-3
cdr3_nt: TGTGCCATCAGTGTACGCAGGGAGGTCTACGAGCAGTACTTC
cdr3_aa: CAISVRREVYEQYF

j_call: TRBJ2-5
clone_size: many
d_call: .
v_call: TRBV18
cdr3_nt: TGTGCCAGCTCACCCTCGGGCAGGGTGGAGACCCAGTACTTC
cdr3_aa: CASSPSGRVETQYF

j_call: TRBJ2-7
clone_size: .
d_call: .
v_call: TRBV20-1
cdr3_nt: TGCAGTGCTGAGCCGCCCCGATCCTACGAGCAGTACTTC
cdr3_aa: CSAEPPRSYEQYF

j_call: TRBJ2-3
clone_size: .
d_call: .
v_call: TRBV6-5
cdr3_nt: TGTGCCAGCAGTTACTCGAAAGGGACCTCAGTCACAGATACGCAGTATTTT
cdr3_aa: CASSYSKGTSVTDTQYF

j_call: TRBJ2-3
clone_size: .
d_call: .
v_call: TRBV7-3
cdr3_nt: TGTGCCAGCAGCTTGATTGGGGTCACAGATACGCAGTATTTT
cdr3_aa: CASSLIGVTDTQYF

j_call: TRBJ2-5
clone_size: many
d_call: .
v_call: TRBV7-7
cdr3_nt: TGTGCTAGCAGCTTAGTACCGGGGGCCGAAGAGACCCAGTACTTC
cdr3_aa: CASSLVPGAEETQYF

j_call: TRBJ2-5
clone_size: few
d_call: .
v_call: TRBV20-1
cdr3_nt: TGCAGTGCTACCTTCCAAGAGACCCAGTACTTC
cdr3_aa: CSATFQETQYF

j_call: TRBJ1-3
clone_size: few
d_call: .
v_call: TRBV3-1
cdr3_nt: TGTGCCAGCAGCCAATCGGGGGGGTCTGGAAACACCATATATTTT
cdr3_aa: CASSQSGGSGNTIYF

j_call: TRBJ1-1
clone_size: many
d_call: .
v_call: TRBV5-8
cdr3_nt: TGTGCCAGCAGCTTGGTATTTGGGTTAGCTTTCTTT
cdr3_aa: CASSLVFGLAFF

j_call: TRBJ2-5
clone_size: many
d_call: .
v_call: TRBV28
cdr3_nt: TGTGCCAGCAGTTTAGACTCTTTGAGGACCCAGTACTTC
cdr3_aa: CASSLDSLRTQYF

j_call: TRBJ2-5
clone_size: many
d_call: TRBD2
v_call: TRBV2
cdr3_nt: TGTGCCAGCAGTGAAGGGCTAGCGGGAGTAGGTGAGACCCAGTACTTC
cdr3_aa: CASSEGLAGVGETQYF

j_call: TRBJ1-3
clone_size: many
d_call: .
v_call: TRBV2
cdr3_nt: TGTGCCAGCAGTGATGAGGGTTTGGCTGGAAACACCATATATTTT
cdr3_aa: CASSDEGLAGNTIYF

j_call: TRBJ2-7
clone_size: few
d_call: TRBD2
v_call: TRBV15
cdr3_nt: TGTGCCACCAGCAGATTGAGACTAGCGGGAGACAACGAGCAGTACTTC
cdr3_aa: CATSRLRLAGDNEQYF

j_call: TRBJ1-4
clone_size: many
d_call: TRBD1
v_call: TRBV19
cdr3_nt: TGTGCCAGTAGTCGGACAGGCGGATATGAAAAACTGTTTTTT
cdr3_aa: CASSRTGGYEKLFF

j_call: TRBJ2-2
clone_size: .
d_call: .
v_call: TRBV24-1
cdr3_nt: TGTGCCACCAGTGATCCCAATACACCCGGGGAGCTGTTTTTT
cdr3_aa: CATSDPNTPGELFF

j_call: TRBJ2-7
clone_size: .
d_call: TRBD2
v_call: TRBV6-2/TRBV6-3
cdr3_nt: TGTGCCAGCAGTTTGTTCGGGACTAGCGGCTCCTACGAGCAGTACTTC
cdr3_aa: CASSLFGTSGSYEQYF

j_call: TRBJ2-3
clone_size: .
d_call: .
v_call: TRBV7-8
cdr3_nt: TGTGCCAGCAGCTTAGTCACGGGCGGCGTTGGACTTACGCAGTATTTT
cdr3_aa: CASSLVTGGVGLTQYF

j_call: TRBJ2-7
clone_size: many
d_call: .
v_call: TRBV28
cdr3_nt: TGTGCCAGCAGTTCGGCGGGGGCGCGCTCCTACGAGCAGTACTTC
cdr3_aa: CASSSAGARSYEQYF

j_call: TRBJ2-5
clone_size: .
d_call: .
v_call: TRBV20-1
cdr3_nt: TGCAGTGCTAGTCACCCTTTTTTTGGGACCCAGTACTTC
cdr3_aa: CSASHPFFGTQYF

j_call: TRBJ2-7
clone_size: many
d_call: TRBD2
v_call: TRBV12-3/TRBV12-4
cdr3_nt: TGTGCCAGCAGTTTTCCGGCTAGCGGGAGCTACGAGCAGTACTTC
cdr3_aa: CASSFPASGSYEQYF

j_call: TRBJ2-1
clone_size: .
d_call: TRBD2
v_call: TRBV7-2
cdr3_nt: TGTGCCGGCAGCCAGGGACTACCCACTCAGCAGTTCTTC
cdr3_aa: CAGSQGLPTQQFF

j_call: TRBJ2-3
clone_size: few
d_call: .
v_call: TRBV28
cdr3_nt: TGTGCCAGCATGATCACAGATACGCAGTATTTT
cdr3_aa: CASMITDTQYF

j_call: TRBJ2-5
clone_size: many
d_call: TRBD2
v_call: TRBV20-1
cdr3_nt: TGCAGTGCTAGTCGACTAGCGGGAGGGGAAACCCAGTACTTC
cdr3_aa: CSASRLAGGETQYF